Below, 28 T cell receptor beta chains from the same sample are listed, as sequenced in a study of blood T cell repertoires in COVID-19. The data were produced by immunoSEQ multiplex PCR, yet TCRdb's version contains in-frame clones alone and is incomplete. The sample consists of a few hundred thousand clones, approximately 87% of them appearing once. The sequenced sample was peripheral blood. All receptors come from a woman in her forties or fifties who had recovered from COVID-19.

The chain combines TRBV7-8 with TRBJ1-1; TRBD1 matches 7 bases. The CDR3 has 14 residues. The germline V gene encodes CDR1 SGHVS and CDR2 FQNEAQ. The V segment lost 3 bases and the J segment 1 base; nucleotides outside the gene matches: 2. This CDR3 reads CASSFGTENTEAFF. Here the CDR3 DNA reads TGTGCCAGCAGCTTCGGGACAGAGAACACTGAAGCTTTCTTT. Supplemented by reference TRBV7-8 and TRBJ1-1, the full variable domain reads GAGVSQSPRYKVAKRGQDVALRCDPISGHVSLFWYQQALGQGPEFLTYFQNEAQLDKSGLPSDRFFAERPEGSVSTLKIQRTQQEDSAVYLCASSFGTENTEAFFGQGTRLTVV.

The chain carries TRBV7-8 and TRBJ2-7, with 9 nucleotides matching TRBD1. This CDR3 has 15 residues. The trim removed 4 bases at V and 2 bases at J, leaving 6 bases unmatched. CDR1 is SGHVS and CDR2 is FQNEAQ in the germline V gene. CDR3 amino acids: CASSSRQGGPYEQYF. As DNA, the CDR3 is TGTGCCAGCAGCTCCCGACAGGGGGGCCCCTACGAGCAGTACTTC.

The rearrangement joins TRBV5-1 to TRBJ2-1; TRBD1 matches at 11 bases. Germline V lookup: CDR1 SGHRS, CDR2 YFSETQ. The ends lost 4 bases at V and 4 bases at J; junction bases unmatched: 4. This CDR3 contains 15 residues. The CDR3 region has the DNA TGCGCCAGCAGCGAAGGACAGGGGGCTTACAATGAGCAGTTCTTC. Translation gives CASSEGQGAYNEQFF.

The chain couples TRBV28 to TRBJ2-5; D perhaps matches TRBD1 (6 bases). V was trimmed by 2 bases and J by 0 bases, leaving 13 bases between them. Germline V lookup: CDR1 MDHEN, CDR2 SYDVKM. The CDR3 extends over 16 amino acids. The CDR3 DNA sequence: TGTGCCAGCAGTTTAGATCTTCAGGGGTACCAAGAGACCCAGTACTTC. The encoded protein is CASSLDLQGYQETQYF.

V gene TRBV3-1 (or the pseudogene TRBV3-2) combines with J gene TRBJ2-1, with 12 nucleotides matching TRBD2. The trim removed 0 bases at V and 8 bases at J, leaving 14 bases unmatched. The CDR3 totals 19 residues. Germline-derived CDR1 and CDR2 are LGHDT and YNNKEL (reference sequence). The chain's CDR3 is CASSQDPTPGTSGSYEQFF. CDR3 DNA sequence: TGTGCCAGCAGCCAAGATCCAACTCCCGGGACTAGCGGGTCTTATGAGCAGTTCTTC.

This chain connects TRBV12-3 or TRBV12-4 to TRBJ2-1, with a tentative D call TRBD2 (5 bases). V was trimmed by 8 bases and J by 8 bases, leaving 13 bases between them. This CDR3 has 12 residues. CDR3 amino acids: CASGLLDDEQFF. The CDR3 nucleotides read TGTGCCAGCGGACTGCTAGATGATGAGCAGTTCTTC.

The chain employs TRBV9 and TRBJ2-2; D gene ambiguous. This CDR3 has 15 amino acids. V was trimmed by 0 bases and J by 1 base, leaving 7 bases between them. The germline gives CDR1 SGDLS, CDR2 YYNGEE. The CDR3 sequence: CASSVDQVNTGELFF. CDR3 in DNA: TGTGCCAGCAGCGTAGATCAGGTGAACACCGGGGAGCTGTTTTTT.

The chain is built from TRBV6-5 and TRBJ1-1; D perhaps matches TRBD1 (5 bases). The CDR3 has 12 residues. Trimming shortened V by 7 bases and J by 3 bases, and 9 bases separated the two germline ends. Per the germline V gene, CDR1 is MNHEY and CDR2 is SVGAGI. The CDR3 DNA sequence: TGTGCCAGCACAGGGCGATACACTGAAGCTTTCTTT. As protein: CASTGRYTEAFF.

The rearrangement links TRBV21-1 to TRBJ1-4; the D call in the table, TRBD1, was not verified against the DNA. TRBV21-1 is flagged as a pseudogene. The CDR3 has 14 residues. CDR3 loop: CASSKGQGKEKLFF. The CDR3 coding sequence is TGTGCCAGCAGCAAGGGACAGGGGAAAGAAAAACTGTTTTTT.

This chain links TRBV7-9 with TRBJ2-7, with TRBD1 matching 8 bases. Looked up from germline, CDR1 is SEHNR and CDR2 is FQNEAQ (reference sequence). The ends lost 5 bases at V and 0 bases at J; junction bases unmatched: 6. The CDR3 has 15 amino acids. The DNA of the CDR3 is TGTGCCAGCAGCGTTGAAGGGACAGGCTCCTACGAGCAGTACTTC. Amino acids: CASSVEGTGSYEQYF.

The chain uses TRBV7-2 and TRBJ1-6, with a possible D match to TRBD1 (5 bases). The length of the CDR3 is 17 residues. The germline V gene encodes CDR1 SGHTA and CDR2 FQGNSA. Trimming took off 7 bases at V and 6 bases at J, with 22 bases between the two ends. CDR3 amino acids: CASTGEIGRRGNSPLHF. The CDR3 nucleotides read TGTGCCAGCACGGGGGAGATAGGACGTAGGGGTAATTCACCCCTCCACTTT.

The chain recombines TRBV28 with TRBJ2-7; 7 positions match TRBD2. The CDR3 is 13 residues long. Germline-derived CDR1 and CDR2 are MDHEN and SYDVKM. After removal of 7 bases from V and 3 bases from J, the junction contained 6 bases not matched to a gene. The CDR3 DNA is TGTGCCAGCACGCTAGCGGACCGCTACGAGCAGTACTTC. It codes for CASTLADRYEQYF.

This clone has more than one count but fewer than ten. The genes are TRBV5-4 and TRBJ1-6; the D gene is possibly TRBD1 (6 bases). Trimming took off 0 bases at V and 11 bases at J, with 15 bases between the two ends. In germline, CDR1 is SGHNT, CDR2 YYREEE (reference sequence). CDR3 length: 15 amino acids. The CDR3 reads CASSLDGQSMTPLHF. The DNA of the CDR3 is TGTGCCAGCAGCTTGGACGGACAGAGTATGACACCCCTCCACTTT.

Here the CDR3 reads CASSSPLTGISRNHEQYF. DNA for the CDR3: TGTGCCAGCAGTTCTCCTCTCACAGGGATCTCGCGCAACCACGAGCAGTACTTC. V is TRBV7-8 and J is TRBJ2-7; maybe TRBD1 (6 bases). Germline V CDR1 and CDR2: SGHVS, FQNEAQ. V lost 6 bases to trimming and J lost 5 bases, with 29 bases between them. The CDR3 extends over 18 amino acids.

The chain recombines TRBV5-4 with TRBJ1-2; the D gene is possibly TRBD1 (5 bases). Germline V gene data show CDR1 as SGHNT and CDR2 as YYREEE (reference sequence). The CDR3 loop spans 14 amino acids. With 5 bases removed from V and 4 bases from J, the gap between germline ends came to 15 bases. Here the CDR3 DNA reads TGTGCCAGCAGTCAGGCGGGGGGTGGCTATGGCTACACCTTC. Encoded protein: CASSQAGGGYGYTF.

This chain connects TRBV3-1 (or the pseudogene TRBV3-2) to TRBJ2-3; D possibly corresponds to TRBD2 (6 bases). The germline V gene encodes CDR1 LGHDT and CDR2 YNNKEL (reference sequence). The germline V and J ends were trimmed by 0 bases and 0 bases, with 16 bases remaining between them. The CDR3 is 18 residues long. The CDR3, as DNA: TGTGCCAGCAGCCAAGAAGGTCGAGGGACTTCTAGCACAGATACGCAGTATTTT. The encoded protein is CASSQEGRGTSSTDTQYF.

The chain employs TRBV6-2 or TRBV6-3 and TRBJ2-2, with D possibly matching TRBD2 (5 bases). Trimming cost V 0 bases and J 7 bases, with 21 bases left between them. Germline CDR1 and CDR2: MNHEY and SVGEGT. The length of the CDR3 is 18 residues. CDR3 sequence reads: CASSYSIGLRYLNGELFF. In DNA, the CDR3 is TGTGCCAGCAGTTACTCGATAGGACTGCGATACCTCAACGGGGAGCTGTTTTTT.

V and J are TRBV2 and TRBJ2-5; 13 bases align to TRBD2. CDR1 and CDR2 (germline): SNHLY, FYNNEI. This CDR3 is built from 17 residues. Trimming cost V 5 bases and J 0 bases; bases outside gene matches: 6. CDR3 bases: TGTGCCAGCAGTCAACAGACTAGCGGGGGGTACCAAGAGACCCAGTACTTC. Amino acids: CASSQQTSGGYQETQYF.

The chain combines TRBV4-3 with TRBJ1-1, with D maybe TRBD1 (6 bases). The length of the CDR3 is 15 residues. CDR1 and CDR2 from the germline V gene are LGHNA and YSLEER. V was clipped by 0 bases and J by 1 base, with 9 bases between them. The CDR3, as DNA: TGCGCCAGCAGCCAAGATCAGGGGAGGAACACTGAAGCTTTCTTT. Translated, it gives CASSQDQGRNTEAFF.

V and J are TRBV7-2 and TRBJ2-5, with 8 bases matching TRBD2. V lost 1 base, J lost 2 bases, and 9 bases stayed unmatched. CDR3 length: 17 amino acids. Germline CDR1 reads SGHTA; CDR2 reads FQGNSA. DNA for the CDR3: TGTGCCAGCAGCTTAGTGGGAGCGGGAGTGGGGCAAGAGACCCAGTACTTC. This translates into CASSLVGAGVGQETQYF.

The rearrangement uses TRBV30 and TRBJ2-1; D gene ambiguous. Per germline, CDR1 GTSNPN and CDR2 SVGIG (reference sequence). This CDR3 is built from 13 residues. Trimming stripped 0 bases from V and 5 bases from J, with 8 bases between. The CDR3 nucleotides read TGTGCCTGGAGTGTTGGTGGGCACAATGAGCAGTTCTTC. It translates to CAWSVGGHNEQFF. Together with reference TRBV30 and TRBJ2-1, the CDR3 gives the full variable domain: SQTIHQWPATLVQPVGSPLSLECTVEGTSNPNLYWYRQAAGRGLQLLFYSVGIGQISSEVPQNLSASRPQDRQFILSSKKLLLSDSGFYLCAWSVGGHNEQFFGPGTRLTVL.

This clone showed up just once. V and J are TRBV6-6 and TRBJ2-7; perhaps TRBD2 as D (6 bases). Germline CDR1 MNHNY, CDR2 SVGAGI (reference sequence). V lost 3 bases, J lost 3 bases, and 9 bases lay in between. The CDR3 consists of 13 residues. The CDR3 bases are TGTGCCAGCAGTTATCGGGGAGGCTACGAGCAGTACTTC. It translates to CASSYRGGYEQYF.

V gene TRBV27 combines with J gene TRBJ1-6; D is unclear. Germline-derived CDR1 and CDR2 are MNHEY and SMNVEV (reference sequence). CDR3 length equals 14 residues. V lost 3 bases to trimming and J lost 9 bases, with 12 bases between them. CDR3 DNA sequence: TGTGCCAGCAGTTTCATAGAGGTCGGTTCACCCCTCCACTTT. Translation: CASSFIEVGSPLHF.

The chain joins TRBV28 to TRBJ1-6; the D is unclear. Trimming removed 5 bases from V and 4 bases from J, with 12 bases in between. Germline V gives CDR1 MDHEN, CDR2 SYDVKM. The CDR3 sequence is 15 residues long. The CDR3 DNA reads as TGTGCCAGCAGTGACCCGGGTCCTTATAATTCACCCCTCCACTTT. Translating it yields CASSDPGPYNSPLHF.

The chain joins TRBV2 to TRBJ1-4; no reliable D call. Germline V gene lookup returns CDR1 SNHLY and CDR2 FYNNEI. The CDR3 is made up of 15 amino acids. Trimming removed 0 bases from V and 4 bases from J, with 9 bases in between. CDR3 in DNA: TGTGCCAGCAGTGAAGCGCTACAGAGTAATGAAAAACTGTTTTTT. This translates into CASSEALQSNEKLFF.

The chain couples TRBV6-5 to TRBJ1-1; tentative D call: TRBD1 (5 bases). Deletions cut 4 bases from V and 3 bases from J, with 18 bases between. Germline V gene lookup returns CDR1 MNHEY and CDR2 SVGAGI. The CDR3 totals 16 residues. This CDR3 reads CASSSRTRWSHTEAFF. The DNA for the CDR3 is TGTGCCAGCAGTTCCCGGACAAGGTGGTCTCACACTGAAGCTTTCTTT.

This clone has only a few counts. The chain uses TRBV4-3 and TRBJ2-1, with D possibly matching TRBD1 (7 bases). Germline V gene sequence: CDR1 LGHNA, CDR2 YSLEER. The ends were cut back, 3 bases at V and 5 bases at J, with 14 bases in the middle. The CDR3 consists of 15 residues. The CDR3 sequence: CASSQTGRKDNEQFF. The CDR3 nucleotides read TGCGCCAGCAGCCAGACAGGGAGGAAGGACAATGAGCAGTTCTTC.

The chain recombines TRBV18 with TRBJ1-1; D gene uncertain. This CDR3 has 16 residues. The ends were cut back, 2 bases at V and 0 bases at J, with 13 bases in the middle. From germline, CDR1 is KGHSH and CDR2 LQKENI. This CDR3 reads CASSPSRYLMNTEAFF. In nucleotides, the CDR3 is TGTGCCAGCTCACCAAGCCGCTATCTCATGAACACTGAAGCTTTCTTT.